This T cell receptor beta chain was recorded in a study of shared clonotypes between healthy human individuals. Sequencing was at deep level. Tens of thousands of T cell genomes, or around 330 ng DNA, went into replicate PCRs of unsorted PBMC. Method: immunoSEQ multiplex PCR; TCRdb's copy keeps in-frame clones and lacks some. Counted here are around 500,000 clones, 70% to 80% occurring once; the ten biggest clones make up roughly 13%. Caucasian adults living in Nashville, Tennessee, provided all samples. Germline V gene lookup returns CDR1 LNHNV and CDR2 YYDKDF (reference sequence). The CDR3 has 16 amino acids. V was pared by 0 bases and J by 0 bases, with 8 bases between.

This receptor was obtained from a woman aged 40 to 49 in good health. Some clones in this sample may be carry-over from other donors' samples. The sequenced sample was PBMCs. This sequence joins TRBV15 and TRBJ1-4; D unresolved. DNA for the CDR3: TGTGCCACCAGCAGAGATGGTGGGGCAACTAATGAAAAACTGTTTTTT. Its protein is CATSRDGGATNEKLFF.